The clone carrying this T cell receptor beta chain was observed a handful of times. Its antigen is unidentified. The CDR3 length is 15 residues. Germline V gene data show CDR1 as SEHNR and CDR2 as FQNEAQ (reference sequence). V shed 0 bases and J shed 6 bases, with 14 bases lying between them. This sample was taken from a study of T cell repertoires in cytomegalovirus infection. Across the whole study: Recently identified HLA-C-restricted and well-studied HLA-B-restricted CMV epitopes were used. Public signatures in TCR beta pointed to CMV infection and matching HLA type. The study, taken as a whole, reports: The cumulative frequency of public TCR beta families distinguished individuals who carried CMV together with the relevant HLA.

MiXCR, run by TCRdb on the reads, gives a single entry per CDR3 protein. The sample consists of approximately 110,000 distinct CDR3 sequences, more than 25% of them appearing once. This clonotype was sampled from a human donor in good health (CMV status not recorded). Some clones in this sample may be carry-over from other donors' samples. V is TRBV7-9 and J is TRBJ1-2; D is perhaps TRBD1 (5 bases). Sequences were derived from CD8+ T cells from cultured PBMCs, sampled from culture after CMV antigen stimulation. The CDR3 region is CASSLAWRRGNGYTF. Here the CDR3 DNA reads TGTGCCAGCAGCTTAGCCTGGCGGCGGGGGAATGGCTACACCTTC.